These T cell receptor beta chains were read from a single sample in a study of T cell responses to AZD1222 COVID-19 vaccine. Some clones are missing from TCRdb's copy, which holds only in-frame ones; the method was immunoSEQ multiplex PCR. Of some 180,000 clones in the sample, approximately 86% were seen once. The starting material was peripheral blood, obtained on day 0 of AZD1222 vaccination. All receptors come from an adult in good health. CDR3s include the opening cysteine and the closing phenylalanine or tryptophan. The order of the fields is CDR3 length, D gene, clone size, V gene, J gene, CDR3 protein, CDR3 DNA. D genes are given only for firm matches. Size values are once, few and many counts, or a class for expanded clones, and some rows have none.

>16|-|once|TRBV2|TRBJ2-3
CASSWGPVSSTDTQYF
TGTGCCAGCAGTTGGGGTCCCGTATCTAGCACAGATACGCAGTATTTT
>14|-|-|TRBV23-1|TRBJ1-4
CASKWGGTNEKLFF
TGCGCCAGCAAATGGGGGGGAACTAATGAAAAACTGTTTTTT
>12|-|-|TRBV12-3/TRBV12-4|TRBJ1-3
CASRVSGNTIYF
TGTGCCAGCAGGGTCTCTGGAAACACCATATATTTT
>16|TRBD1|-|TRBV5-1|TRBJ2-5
CASSRTGTGSQETQYF
TGCGCCAGCAGCAGAACCGGGACAGGGAGCCAAGAGACCCAGTACTTC
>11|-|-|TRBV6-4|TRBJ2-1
CASSDGAEQFF
TGTGCCAGCAGTGACGGAGCAGAGCAGTTCTTC
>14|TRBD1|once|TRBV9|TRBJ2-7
CASTPTGESYEQYF
TGTGCCAGCACGCCCACAGGGGAGTCGTACGAGCAGTACTTC
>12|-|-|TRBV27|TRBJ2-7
CASRNLSYEQYF
TGTGCCAGCAGGAACCTCTCCTACGAGCAGTACTTC
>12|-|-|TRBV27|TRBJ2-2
CASSLPGGELFF
TGTGCCAGCAGCTTACCTGGGGGGGAGCTGTTTTTT
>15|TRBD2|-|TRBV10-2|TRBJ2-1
CASSESWGGRYEQFF
TGCGCCAGCAGTGAGTCTTGGGGGGGGAGGTATGAGCAGTTCTTC
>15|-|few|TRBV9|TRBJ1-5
CASSVAAGLNQPQHF
TGTGCCAGCAGCGTAGCGGCAGGTTTGAATCAGCCCCAGCATTTT
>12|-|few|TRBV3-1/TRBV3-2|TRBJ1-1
CASSQRTAGAFF
TGTGCCAGCAGCCAACGGACAGCAGGAGCTTTCTTT
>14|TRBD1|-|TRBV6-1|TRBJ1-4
CASRLQGGVEKLFF
TGTGCCAGCAGGCTCCAGGGGGGGGTTGAAAAACTGTTTTTT
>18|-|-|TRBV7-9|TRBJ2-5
CASSLAHSVRVCKETQYF
TGTGCCAGCAGCTTAGCGCATTCTGTAAGGGTTTGTAAAGAGACCCAGTACTTC
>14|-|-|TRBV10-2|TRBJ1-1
CASSEWAMNTEAFF
TGCGCCAGCAGTGAGTGGGCGATGAACACTGAAGCTTTCTTT
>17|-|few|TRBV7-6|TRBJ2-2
CASSPQGGIVSTGELFF
TGTGCCAGCAGCCCTCAGGGGGGAATCGTGAGCACCGGGGAGCTGTTTTTT
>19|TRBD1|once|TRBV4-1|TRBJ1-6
CASNQDRGGISTYNSPLHF
TGCGCCAGCAACCAAGACCGAGGGGGCATTAGCACCTATAATTCACCCCTCCACTTT
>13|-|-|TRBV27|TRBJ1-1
CASSLSFDFEAFF
TGTGCCAGCAGTTTATCGTTCGATTTTGAAGCTTTCTTT
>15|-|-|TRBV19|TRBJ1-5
CASSIGQYSNQPQHF
TGTGCCAGTAGTATAGGGCAGTATAGCAATCAGCCCCAGCATTTT
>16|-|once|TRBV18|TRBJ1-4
CASSRNRSTTNEKLFF
TGTGCCAGCTCACGCAACAGGAGTACAACTAATGAAAAACTGTTTTTT
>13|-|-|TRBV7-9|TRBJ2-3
CASSSASTDTQYF
TGTGCCAGCAGCTCGGCTAGCACAGATACGCAGTATTTT
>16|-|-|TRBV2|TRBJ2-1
CASRPPAEVRNNEQFF
TGTGCCAGCAGACCACCCGCCGAGGTGAGAAACAATGAGCAGTTCTTC
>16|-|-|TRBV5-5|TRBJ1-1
CASSPISGGRNTEAFF
TGTGCCAGCAGCCCCATTTCGGGGGGCCGGAACACTGAAGCTTTCTTT
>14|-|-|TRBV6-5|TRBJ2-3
CASVKGRERDTQYF
TGTGCCAGCGTTAAGGGCAGGGAACGGGATACGCAGTATTTT
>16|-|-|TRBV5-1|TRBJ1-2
CASSFITGGANYGYTF
TGCGCCAGCAGCTTCATAACCGGGGGAGCTAACTATGGCTACACCTTC
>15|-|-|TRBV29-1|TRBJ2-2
CSVEVGSSVGGELFF
TGCAGCGTTGAAGTTGGTTCGAGCGTTGGCGGGGAGCTGTTTTTT
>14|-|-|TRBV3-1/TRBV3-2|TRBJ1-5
CASSPTRGSRPQHF
TGTGCCAGCAGCCCCACCAGGGGAAGTAGGCCCCAGCATTTT
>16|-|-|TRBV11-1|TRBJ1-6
CASSLRKFSYNSPLHF
TGTGCCAGCAGCTTGAGGAAGTTCTCCTATAATTCACCCCTCCACTTT
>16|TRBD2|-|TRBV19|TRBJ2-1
CASSNRGLAGANEQFF
TGTGCCAGTAGTAACCGGGGACTAGCGGGAGCTAATGAGCAGTTCTTC
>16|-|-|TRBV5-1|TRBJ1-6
CASSLGRRAENSPLHF
TGCGCCAGCAGCTTGGGTAGACGGGCAGAAAATTCACCCCTCCACTTT
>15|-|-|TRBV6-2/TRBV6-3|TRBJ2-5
CASSYLSGPQETQYF
TGTGCCAGCAGTTACCTATCTGGCCCCCAAGAGACCCAGTACTTC
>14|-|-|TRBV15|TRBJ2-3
CATSNSARADTQYF
TGTGCCACCAGCAACAGCGCCCGAGCGGATACGCAGTATTTT
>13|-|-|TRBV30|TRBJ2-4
CAWNPGAGNIQYF
TGTGCCTGGAACCCGGGGGCGGGAAACATTCAGTACTTC
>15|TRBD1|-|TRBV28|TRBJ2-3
CASTRLTGGADTQYF
TGTGCCAGCACTCGGCTGACAGGGGGAGCAGATACGCAGTATTTT
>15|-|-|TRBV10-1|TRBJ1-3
CASSLTGNSGNTIYF
TGCGCCAGCAGTCTCACAGGTAACTCTGGAAACACCATATATTTT
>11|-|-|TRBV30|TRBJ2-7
CAWSVVGGQYF
TGTGCCTGGAGTGTAGTAGGGGGGCAGTACTTC
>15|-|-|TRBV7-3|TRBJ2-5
CASSKSPGSSETQYF
TGTGCCAGCAGCAAAAGCCCCGGGAGTTCGGAGACCCAGTACTTC
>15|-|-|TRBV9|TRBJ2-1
CASSSHGLGDNEQFF
TGTGCCAGCAGCTCACATGGGCTGGGGGACAATGAGCAGTTCTTC
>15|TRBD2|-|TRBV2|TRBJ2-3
CASTGQAGSTDTQYF
TGTGCCAGCACCGGCCAAGCGGGATCCACAGATACGCAGTATTTT
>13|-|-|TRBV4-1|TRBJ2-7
CASSRDISYEQYF
TGCGCCAGCAGTCGGGATATATCCTACGAGCAGTACTTC
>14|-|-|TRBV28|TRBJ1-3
CASSLGGQGNTIYF
TGTGCCAGCAGTTTGGGGGGGCAAGGAAACACCATATATTTT
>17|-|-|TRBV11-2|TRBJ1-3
CASSSWDLPNSGNTIYF
TGTGCCAGCAGCTCCTGGGACTTGCCGAACTCTGGAAACACCATATATTTT
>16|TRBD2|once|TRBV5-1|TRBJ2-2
CASSSGLAANTGELFF
TGCGCCAGCAGCTCGGGACTAGCGGCGAACACCGGGGAGCTGTTTTTT
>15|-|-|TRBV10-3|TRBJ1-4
CAISAASGTHEKLFF
TGTGCCATCAGCGCGGCTTCCGGGACACATGAAAAACTGTTTTTT
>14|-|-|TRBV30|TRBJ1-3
CAWRTGGVGNTIYF
TGTGCCTGGAGGACGGGGGGTGTTGGAAACACCATATATTTT
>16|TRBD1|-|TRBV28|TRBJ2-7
CASSLFVGTGGHEQYF
TGTGCCAGCAGCCTTTTTGTTGGGACAGGGGGCCACGAGCAGTACTTC